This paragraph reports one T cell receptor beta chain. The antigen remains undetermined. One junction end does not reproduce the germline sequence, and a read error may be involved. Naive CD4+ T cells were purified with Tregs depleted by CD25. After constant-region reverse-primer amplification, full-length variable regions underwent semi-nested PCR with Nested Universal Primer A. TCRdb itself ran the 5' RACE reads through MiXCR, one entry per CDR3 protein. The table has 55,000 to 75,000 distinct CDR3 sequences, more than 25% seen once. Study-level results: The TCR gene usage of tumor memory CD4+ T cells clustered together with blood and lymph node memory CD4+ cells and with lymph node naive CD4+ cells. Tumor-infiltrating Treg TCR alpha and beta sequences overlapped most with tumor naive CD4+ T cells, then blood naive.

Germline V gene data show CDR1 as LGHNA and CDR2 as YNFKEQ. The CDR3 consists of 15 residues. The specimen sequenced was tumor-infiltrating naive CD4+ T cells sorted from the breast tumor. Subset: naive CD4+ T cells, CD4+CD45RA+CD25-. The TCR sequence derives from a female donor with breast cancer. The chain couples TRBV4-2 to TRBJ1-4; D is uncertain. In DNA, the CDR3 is TGTGCCAGCAGCCCCGGGGAGGTTTCGGGTGAAAAACTGCTTTTT. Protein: CASSPGEVSGEKLLF.